This T cell receptor beta chain appears in the sequencing data of a study of response to subunit inactivated influenza vaccine. Study results and limitations: Only a handful of new T cells, the authors suggested, are recruited with each seasonal influenza vaccination.

Using its own MiXCR run on the RT-PCR reads, TCRdb lists one record per CDR3 protein. The data hold about 620,000 distinct CDR3 sequences, with 12% observed a single time. Worth noting for this clonotype: The antigen remains undetermined.

This CDR3 is 14 amino acids long. V was clipped by 4 bases and J by 4 bases; unmatched bases: 5. Germline CDR1 is SQVTM and CDR2 is ANQGSEA. This sequence originates from a man between 45 and 60 years old who received an inactivated influenza vaccine. The specimen was PBMCs from blood, collected on the day of vaccination. This chain links TRBV29-1 with TRBJ2-7; TRBD1 aligns across 12 bases. In nucleotides, the CDR3 is TGCAGCGTTGCATTGGGACAGGGGGCGTACGAGCAGTACTTC. It yields the protein CSVALGQGAYEQYF.